The sequence of this T cell receptor beta chain was determined in a study of cytomegalovirus exposure and HLA in healthy donors. This CDR3 comprises 16 residues. The germline V gene encodes CDR1 ENHRY and CDR2 SYGVKD. Trimming stripped 2 bases from V and 5 bases from J, with 19 bases between. On this clone: The antigen is undetermined.

Study observations and caveats: Under in vitro conditions, a few CMV-associated chains were confirmed as specific for CMV antigens. Across all donors, roughly uniform sequencing depth was an assumption of the presence/absence analyses. It was 160 or so TCR beta chains that were listed as cytomegalovirus-associated.

PCR was performed using 60 Vbeta and 13 Jbeta primers. Sequenced by immunoSEQ multiplex PCR; TCRdb stores in-frame clones only, minus some. The data show about 200,000 clones, around 77% seen once. The clonotype originates from a woman between 25 and 40 years old in good health and CMV-seronegative. Sequenced material: PBMCs. This chain uses TRBV10-3 with TRBJ2-7; D is perhaps TRBD2 (5 bases). The CDR3 nucleotides are TGTGCCATCAGTGAGCCGGTAGAGGGCTTGAGGGACGAGCAGTACTTC. This codes for CAISEPVEGLRDEQYF.